This is a list of T cell receptor beta chains from one sample in a study of radiation and T cells in renal cell carcinoma. Produced via immunoSEQ multiplex PCR; TCRdb's table is partial and in-frame only. The sample has about 160,000 clones, about 88% seen once. Sequenced material: blood, taken from a patient whose treatment included radiotherapy and nephrectomy. The receptors stem from a woman in her 70s with renal cell carcinoma. Each CDR3 is given with its conserved first and last residue. D genes are given only for firm matches. Where a row states a size, it is once, few, many or the class of an expanded clone; other rows omit it.

>-|TRBV21-1|TRBJ2-5|once
TGTGCCAGCAGCGGCCCGGGGAAGAGAGAGACCCAGTACTTC
CASSGPGKRETQYF
>TRBD2|TRBV4-1|TRBJ2-5|-
TGCGCCAGCAGCCTAGCGGGGCCAGAGACCCAGTACTTC
CASSLAGPETQYF
>-|TRBV30|TRBJ2-6|-
TGTGCCTGGAGTCGCGACGGGTTTTCCTCTGGGGCCAACGTCCTGACTTTC
CAWSRDGFSSGANVLTF
>-|TRBV19|TRBJ1-1|-
TGTGCCAGTAGTATGGACGGCGAGACTGAAGCTTTCTTT
CASSMDGETEAFF
>-|TRBV7-2|TRBJ2-5|-
TGTGCCAGCAGCTTATTTAATCAAGAGACCCAGTACTTC
CASSLFNQETQYF
>-|TRBV5-1|TRBJ1-1|-
TGCGCCAGCACACCTGGCGTAGTACGAGCTGAAGCTTTCTTT
CASTPGVVRAEAFF
>-|TRBV28|TRBJ2-3|-
TGTGCCAGCAGTTTCCCCGGAGACACAGATACGCAGTATTTT
CASSFPGDTDTQYF
>-|TRBV2|TRBJ2-7|-
TGTGCCAGCAGTGCGACGGTCTCCTACGAGCAGTACTTC
CASSATVSYEQYF
>-|TRBV7-7|TRBJ1-1|once
TGTGCTAGCAGCCAAAGGGAGGGAGGTGAAGCTTTCTTT
CASSQREGGEAFF
>-|TRBV2|TRBJ1-1|-
TGTACCAGCAGTGAAGCATTGTTCGGGGCTGAAGCTTTCTTT
CTSSEALFGAEAFF
>TRBD1|TRBV5-4|TRBJ2-1|-
TGTGCCAGCAGCTCGGGACAGGGGAGGAATGAGCAGTTCTTC
CASSSGQGRNEQFF
>-|TRBV6-1|TRBJ1-2|-
TGTGCCAGCAGTGAATTCCCCCATAACTATGGCTACACCTTC
CASSEFPHNYGYTF
>TRBD2|TRBV4-1|TRBJ2-5|once
TGCGCCAGCAGCCAAGCGTTTATGCTAGCGGGGGACCAAGAGACCCAGTACTTC
CASSQAFMLAGDQETQYF
>TRBD2|TRBV5-1|TRBJ2-3|-
TGCGCCAGCAGCGCCACGGGGGGGCCAAGCACAGATACGCAGTATTTT
CASSATGGPSTDTQYF
>-|TRBV5-1|TRBJ2-3|-
TGCGCCAGCAGCTTGGCCGTGGGACGCGCTCTAGATACGCAGTATTTT
CASSLAVGRALDTQYF
>-|TRBV7-2|TRBJ2-5|-
TGTGCCAGCAGCTTAGTTGAGACCCAGTACTTC
CASSLVETQYF
>TRBD1|TRBV27|TRBJ1-5|-
TGTGCCAGCAGTTACGGACAGGGGAGCAATCAGCCCCAGCATTTT
CASSYGQGSNQPQHF
>TRBD1|TRBV5-6|TRBJ1-1|once
TGTGCCAGCAGCTTGGTTTCCCACAGGGGAGGTATGTCGGCTTTCTTT
CASSLVSHRGGMSAFF
>-|TRBV29-1|TRBJ2-3|-
TGCAGCGTTGAAGATTTGGGCGTCAGCACGGATACGCAGTATTTT
CSVEDLGVSTDTQYF
>-|TRBV7-2|TRBJ1-2|-
TGTGCCAGCAGCTTGGATACTAACTATGGCTACACCTTC
CASSLDTNYGYTF
>TRBD2|TRBV6-1|TRBJ2-7|once
TGTGCCAGCAGTGACGGGCTAGCGGGCCCCTACGAGCAGTACTTC
CASSDGLAGPYEQYF
>-|TRBV4-3|TRBJ2-7|-
TGCGCCAGCAGCCAAGGGGATAGCGGAAACTACGAGCAGTACTTC
CASSQGDSGNYEQYF
>TRBD2|TRBV6-6|TRBJ2-3|-
TGTGCCAGCCTTCGTAGTAGCGGGAACGTCCCAGATACGCAGTATTTT
CASLRSSGNVPDTQYF
>-|TRBV11-3|TRBJ1-1|-
TGTGCCAGCAGCCCCCGGGACACCTACACTGAAGCTTTCTTT
CASSPRDTYTEAFF
>-|TRBV7-7|TRBJ2-5|-
TGTGCTAGCAGCTTAGAGGGGCAAGGGGGGGAGACCCAGTACTTC
CASSLEGQGGETQYF
>-|TRBV6-5|TRBJ2-6|-
TGTGCCAGCAGTAAACAGCCCTCTGGGGCCAACGTCCTGACTTTC
CASSKQPSGANVLTF
>TRBD1|TRBV19|TRBJ2-2|-
TGTGCCAGTAGTACCGGACAGGGGGCGAATACCGGGGAGCTGTTTTTT
CASSTGQGANTGELFF
>-|TRBV5-6|TRBJ2-7|-
TGTGCCAGCAGCTTGGCACGGTGGGAGCAGTACTTC
CASSLARWEQYF
>TRBD2|TRBV9|TRBJ2-1|-
TGTGCCAGCAGCCCTCAAGCGGGGGGGCCCAATGAGCAGTTCTTC
CASSPQAGGPNEQFF